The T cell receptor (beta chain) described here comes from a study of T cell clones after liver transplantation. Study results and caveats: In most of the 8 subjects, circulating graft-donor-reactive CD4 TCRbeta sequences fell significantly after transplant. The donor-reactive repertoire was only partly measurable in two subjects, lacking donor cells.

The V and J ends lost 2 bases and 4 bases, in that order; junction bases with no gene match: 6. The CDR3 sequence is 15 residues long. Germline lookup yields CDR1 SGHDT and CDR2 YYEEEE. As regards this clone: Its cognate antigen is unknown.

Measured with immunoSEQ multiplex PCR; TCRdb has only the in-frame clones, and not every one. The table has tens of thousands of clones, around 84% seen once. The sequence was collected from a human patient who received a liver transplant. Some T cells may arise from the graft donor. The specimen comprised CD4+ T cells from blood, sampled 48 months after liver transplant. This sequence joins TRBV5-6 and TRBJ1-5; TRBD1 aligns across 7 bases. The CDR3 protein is CASSFQGVINQPQHF. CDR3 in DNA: TGTGCCAGCAGCTTCCAGGGGGTTATTAATCAGCCCCAGCATTTT. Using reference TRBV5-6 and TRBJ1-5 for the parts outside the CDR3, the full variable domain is DAGVTQSPTHLIKTRGQQVTLRCSPKSGHDTVSWYQQALGQGPQFIFQYYEEEERQRGNFPDRFSGHQFPNYSSELNVNALLLGDSALYLCASSFQGVINQPQHFGDGTRLSIL.